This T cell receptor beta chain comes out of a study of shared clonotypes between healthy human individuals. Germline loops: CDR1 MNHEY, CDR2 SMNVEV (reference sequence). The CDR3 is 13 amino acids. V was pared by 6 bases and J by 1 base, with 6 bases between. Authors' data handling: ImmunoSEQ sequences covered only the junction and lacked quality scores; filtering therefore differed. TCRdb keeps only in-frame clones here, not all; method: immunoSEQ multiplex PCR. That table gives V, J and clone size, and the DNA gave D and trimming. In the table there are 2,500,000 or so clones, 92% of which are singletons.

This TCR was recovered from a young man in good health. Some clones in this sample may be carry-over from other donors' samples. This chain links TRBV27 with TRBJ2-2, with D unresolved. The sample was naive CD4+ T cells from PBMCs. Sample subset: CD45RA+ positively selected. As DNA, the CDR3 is TGTGCCAGCAGGGCCGGGAACACCGGGGAGCTGTTTTTT. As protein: CASRAGNTGELFF.